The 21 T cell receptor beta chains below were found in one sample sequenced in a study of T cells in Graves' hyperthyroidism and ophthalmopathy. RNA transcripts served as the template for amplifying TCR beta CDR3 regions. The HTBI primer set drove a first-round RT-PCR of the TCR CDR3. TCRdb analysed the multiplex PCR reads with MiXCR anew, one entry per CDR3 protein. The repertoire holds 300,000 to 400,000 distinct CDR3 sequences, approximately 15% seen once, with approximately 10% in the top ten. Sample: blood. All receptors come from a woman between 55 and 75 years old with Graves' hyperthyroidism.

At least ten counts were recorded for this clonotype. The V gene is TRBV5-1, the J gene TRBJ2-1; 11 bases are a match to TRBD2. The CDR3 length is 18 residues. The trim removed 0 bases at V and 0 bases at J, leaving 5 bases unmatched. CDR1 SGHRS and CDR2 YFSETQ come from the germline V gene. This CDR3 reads CASSLGLAGGRSYNEQFF. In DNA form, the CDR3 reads TGCGCCAGCAGCTTGGGGCTAGCGGGAGGCCGCTCCTACAATGAGCAGTTCTTC.

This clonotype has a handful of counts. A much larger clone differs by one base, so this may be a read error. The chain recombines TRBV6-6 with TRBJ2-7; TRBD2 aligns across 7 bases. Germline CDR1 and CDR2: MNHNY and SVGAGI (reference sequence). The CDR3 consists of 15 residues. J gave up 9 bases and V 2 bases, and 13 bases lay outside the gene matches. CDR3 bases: TGTGCCAGCAGTTACCCCGGGACTACGGCCGTGCGGCAGTACTTC. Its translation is CASSYPGTTAVRQYF.

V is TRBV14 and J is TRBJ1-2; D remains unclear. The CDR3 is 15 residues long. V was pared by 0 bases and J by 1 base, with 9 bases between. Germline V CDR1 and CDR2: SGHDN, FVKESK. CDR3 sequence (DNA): TGTGCCAGCAGCCAAGACTTCGGAAATAACTATGGCTACACCTTC. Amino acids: CASSQDFGNNYGYTF.

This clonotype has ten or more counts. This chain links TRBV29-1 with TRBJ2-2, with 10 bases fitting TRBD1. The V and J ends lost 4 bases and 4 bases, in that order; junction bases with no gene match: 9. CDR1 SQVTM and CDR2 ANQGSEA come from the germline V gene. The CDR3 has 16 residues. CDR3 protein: CSVGQGAGDITGELFF. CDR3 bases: TGCAGCGTTGGACAGGGGGCCGGAGACATCACCGGGGAGCTGTTTTTT.

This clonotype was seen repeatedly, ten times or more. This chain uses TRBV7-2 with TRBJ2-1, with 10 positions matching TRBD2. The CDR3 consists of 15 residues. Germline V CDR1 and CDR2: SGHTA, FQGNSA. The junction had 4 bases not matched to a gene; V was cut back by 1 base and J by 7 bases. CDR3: CASSLGGLAVNEQFF. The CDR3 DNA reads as TGTGCCAGCAGCTTAGGTGGACTAGCGGTTAATGAGCAGTTCTTC.

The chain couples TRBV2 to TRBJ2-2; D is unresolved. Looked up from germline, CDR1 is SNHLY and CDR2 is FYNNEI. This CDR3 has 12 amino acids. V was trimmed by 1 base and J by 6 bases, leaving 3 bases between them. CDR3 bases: TGTGCCAGCAGTGAAGGCCCCGGGGAGCTGTTTTTT. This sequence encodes CASSEGPGELFF.

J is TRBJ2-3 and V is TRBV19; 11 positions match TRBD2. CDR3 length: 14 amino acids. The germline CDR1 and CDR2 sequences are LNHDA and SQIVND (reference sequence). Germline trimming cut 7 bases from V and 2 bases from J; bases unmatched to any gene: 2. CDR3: CASKLAGATDTQYF. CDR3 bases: TGTGCCAGTAAACTAGCGGGAGCCACAGATACGCAGTATTTT.

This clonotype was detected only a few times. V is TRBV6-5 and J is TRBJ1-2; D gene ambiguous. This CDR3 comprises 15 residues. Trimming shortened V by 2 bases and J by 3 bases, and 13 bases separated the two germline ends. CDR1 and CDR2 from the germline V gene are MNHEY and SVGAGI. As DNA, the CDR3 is TGTGCCAGCAGTTACGGGGTTTGGGGAGACTATGGCTACACCTTC. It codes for CASSYGVWGDYGYTF.

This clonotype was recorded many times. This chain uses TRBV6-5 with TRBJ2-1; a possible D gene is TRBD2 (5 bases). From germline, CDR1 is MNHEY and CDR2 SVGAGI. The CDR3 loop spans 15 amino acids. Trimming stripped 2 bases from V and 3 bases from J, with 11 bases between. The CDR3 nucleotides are TGTGCCAGCAGTTACCGAGAGAGGGACTACAATGAGCAGTTCTTC. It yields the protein CASSYRERDYNEQFF.

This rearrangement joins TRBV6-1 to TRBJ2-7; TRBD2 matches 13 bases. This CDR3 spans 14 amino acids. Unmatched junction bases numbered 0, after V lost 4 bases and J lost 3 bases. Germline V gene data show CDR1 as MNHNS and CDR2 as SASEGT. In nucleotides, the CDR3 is TGTGCCAGCAGTGGGACTAGCGGGGGCTACGAGCAGTACTTC. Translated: CASSGTSGGYEQYF.

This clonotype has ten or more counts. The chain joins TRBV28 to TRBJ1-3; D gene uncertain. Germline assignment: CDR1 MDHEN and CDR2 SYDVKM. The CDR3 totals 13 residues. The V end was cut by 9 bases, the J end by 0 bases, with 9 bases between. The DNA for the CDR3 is TGTGCCAGTAATCGGGTCTCTGGAAACACCATATATTTT. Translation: CASNRVSGNTIYF.

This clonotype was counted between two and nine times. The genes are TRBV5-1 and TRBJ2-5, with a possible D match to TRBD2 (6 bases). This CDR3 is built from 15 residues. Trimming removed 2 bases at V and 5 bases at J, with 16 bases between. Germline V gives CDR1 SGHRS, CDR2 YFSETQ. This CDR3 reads CASSFTGEQWETQYF. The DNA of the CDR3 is TGCGCCAGCAGCTTTACGGGAGAGCAATGGGAGACCCAGTACTTC.

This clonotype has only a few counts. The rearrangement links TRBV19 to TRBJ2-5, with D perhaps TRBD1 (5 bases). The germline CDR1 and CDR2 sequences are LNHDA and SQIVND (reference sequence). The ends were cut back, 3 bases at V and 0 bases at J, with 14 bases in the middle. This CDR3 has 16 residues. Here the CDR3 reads CASSIRAGKYQETQYF. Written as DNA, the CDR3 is TGTGCCAGTAGTATCCGGGCAGGGAAGTACCAAGAGACCCAGTACTTC.

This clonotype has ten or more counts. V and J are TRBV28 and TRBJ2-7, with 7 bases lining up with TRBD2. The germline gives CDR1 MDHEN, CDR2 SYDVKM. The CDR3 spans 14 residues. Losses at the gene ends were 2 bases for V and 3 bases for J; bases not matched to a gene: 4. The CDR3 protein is CASSLRDYSYEQYF. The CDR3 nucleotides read TGTGCCAGCAGTTTAAGGGACTATAGCTACGAGCAGTACTTC.

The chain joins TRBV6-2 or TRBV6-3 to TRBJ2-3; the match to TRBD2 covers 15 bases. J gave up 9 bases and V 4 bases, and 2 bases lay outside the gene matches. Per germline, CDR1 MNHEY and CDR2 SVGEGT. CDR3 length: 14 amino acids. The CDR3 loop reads CASSSGTSGRTQYF. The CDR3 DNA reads TGTGCCAGCAGTTCCGGGACTAGCGGGAGGACGCAGTATTTT.

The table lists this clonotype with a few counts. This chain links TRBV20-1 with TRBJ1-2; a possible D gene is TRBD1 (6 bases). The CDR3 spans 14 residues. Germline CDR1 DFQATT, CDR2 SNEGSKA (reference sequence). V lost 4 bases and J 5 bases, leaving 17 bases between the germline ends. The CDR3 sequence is CSANRDKHRYGYTF. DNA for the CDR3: TGCAGTGCTAACCGGGACAAACACAGATATGGCTACACCTTC.

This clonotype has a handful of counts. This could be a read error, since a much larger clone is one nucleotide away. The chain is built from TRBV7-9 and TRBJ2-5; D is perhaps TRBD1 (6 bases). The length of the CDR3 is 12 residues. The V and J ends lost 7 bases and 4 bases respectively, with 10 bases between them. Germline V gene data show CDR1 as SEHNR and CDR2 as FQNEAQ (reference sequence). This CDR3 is CASNPQGETQYF. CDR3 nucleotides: TGTGCCAGCAACCCACAGGGAGAGACCCAGTACTTC.

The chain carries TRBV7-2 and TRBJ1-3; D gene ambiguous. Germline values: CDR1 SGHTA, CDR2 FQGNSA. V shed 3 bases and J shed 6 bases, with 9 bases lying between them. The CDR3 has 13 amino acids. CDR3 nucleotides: TGTGCCAGCAGCTTTGGGTTTCCAAACACCATATATTTT. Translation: CASSFGFPNTIYF. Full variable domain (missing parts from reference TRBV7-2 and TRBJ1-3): GAGVSQSPSNKVTEKGKDVELRCDPISGHTALYWYRQSLGQGLEFLIYFQGNSAPDKSGLPSDRFSAERTGGSVSTLTIQRTQQEDSAVYLCASSFGFPNTIYFGEGSWLTVV.

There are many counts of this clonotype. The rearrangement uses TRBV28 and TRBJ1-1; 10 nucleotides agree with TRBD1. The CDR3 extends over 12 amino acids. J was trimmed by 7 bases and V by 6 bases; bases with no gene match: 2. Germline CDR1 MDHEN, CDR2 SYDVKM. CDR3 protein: CASSDRGLEAFF. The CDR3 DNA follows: TGTGCCAGCAGCGACAGGGGGCTTGAAGCTTTCTTT. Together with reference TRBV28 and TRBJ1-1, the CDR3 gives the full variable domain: DVKVTQSSRYLVKRTGEKVFLECVQDMDHENMFWYRQDPGLGLRLIYFSYDVKMKEKGDIPEGYSVSREKKERFSLILESASTNQTSMYLCASSDRGLEAFFGQGTRLTVV.

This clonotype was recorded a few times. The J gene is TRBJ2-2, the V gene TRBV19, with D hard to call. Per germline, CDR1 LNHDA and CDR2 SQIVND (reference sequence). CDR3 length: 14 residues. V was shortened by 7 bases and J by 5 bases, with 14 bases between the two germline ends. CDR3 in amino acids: CASTYRAQTGELFF. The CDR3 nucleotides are TGTGCCAGTACCTATAGGGCTCAGACCGGGGAGCTGTTTTTT.

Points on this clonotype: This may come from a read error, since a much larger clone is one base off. CDR3: CSALLAALGDTQYF. CDR3 bases: TGCAGTGCTCTGCTAGCGGCGCTAGGGGATACGCAGTATTTT. The chain employs TRBV20-1 and TRBJ2-3; 7 bases are shared with TRBD2. Germline trimming cut 5 bases from V and 6 bases from J; bases unmatched to any gene: 11. The CDR3 runs to 14 residues. CDR1 is DFQATT, CDR2 SNEGSKA, per germline (reference sequence).